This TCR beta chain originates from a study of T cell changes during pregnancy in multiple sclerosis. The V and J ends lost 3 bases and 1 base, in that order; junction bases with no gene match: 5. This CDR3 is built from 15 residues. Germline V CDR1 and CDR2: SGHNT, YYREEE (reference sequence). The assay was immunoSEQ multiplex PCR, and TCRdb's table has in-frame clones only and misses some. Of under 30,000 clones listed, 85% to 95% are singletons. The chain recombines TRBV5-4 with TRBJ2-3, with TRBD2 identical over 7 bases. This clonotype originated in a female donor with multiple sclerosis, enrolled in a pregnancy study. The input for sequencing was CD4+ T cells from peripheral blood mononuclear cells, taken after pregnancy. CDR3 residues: CASSSTGLGTDTQYF. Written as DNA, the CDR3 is TGTGCCAGCAGCTCAACCGGACTAGGCACAGATACGCAGTATTTT.